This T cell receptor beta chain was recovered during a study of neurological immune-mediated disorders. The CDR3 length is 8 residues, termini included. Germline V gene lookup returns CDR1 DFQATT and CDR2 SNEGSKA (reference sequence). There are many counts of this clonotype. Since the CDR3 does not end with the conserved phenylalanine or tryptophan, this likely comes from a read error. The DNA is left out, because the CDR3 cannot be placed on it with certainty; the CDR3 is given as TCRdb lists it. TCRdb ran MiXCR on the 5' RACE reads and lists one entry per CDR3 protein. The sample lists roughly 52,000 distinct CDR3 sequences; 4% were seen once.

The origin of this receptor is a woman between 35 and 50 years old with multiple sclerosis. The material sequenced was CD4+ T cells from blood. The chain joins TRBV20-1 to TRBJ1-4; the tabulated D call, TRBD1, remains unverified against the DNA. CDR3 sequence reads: CSARGSPS.